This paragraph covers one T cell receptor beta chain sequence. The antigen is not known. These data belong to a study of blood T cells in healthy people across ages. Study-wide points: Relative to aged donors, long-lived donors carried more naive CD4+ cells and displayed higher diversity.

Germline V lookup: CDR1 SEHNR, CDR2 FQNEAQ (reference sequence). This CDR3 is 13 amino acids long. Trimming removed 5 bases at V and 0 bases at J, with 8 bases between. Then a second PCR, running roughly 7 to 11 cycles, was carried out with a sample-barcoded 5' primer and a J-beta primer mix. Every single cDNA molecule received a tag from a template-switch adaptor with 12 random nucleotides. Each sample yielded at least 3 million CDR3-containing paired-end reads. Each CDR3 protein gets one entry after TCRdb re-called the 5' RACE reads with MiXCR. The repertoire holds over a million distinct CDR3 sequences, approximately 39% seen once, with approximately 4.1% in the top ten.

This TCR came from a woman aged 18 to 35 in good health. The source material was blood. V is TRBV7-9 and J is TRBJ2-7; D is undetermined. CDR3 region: CASSRPYSYEQYF. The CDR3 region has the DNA TGTGCCAGCAGCCGTCCTTACTCCTACGAGCAGTACTTC.